This note documents a single T cell receptor (beta chain) sequence. V shed 0 bases, J shed 4 bases, and the junction held 12 bases outside the gene matches. This CDR3 region has 18 residues. Germline V gives CDR1 SEHNR, CDR2 FQNEAQ (reference sequence). Genomic DNA for unsorted samples, which was extracted with the QIAamp DNA Blood Mini kit, came from about 83 million PBMCs. Assay used: immunoSEQ multiplex PCR; TCRdb lists only in-frame clones, some missing. The table shows about 490,000 clones, with 75% to 85% occurring only once. This entry comes from a study of shared clonotypes between healthy human individuals.

This clonotype originated in a woman aged 40 to 50 in good health. Some clones in this sample may be carry-over from other donors' samples. V is TRBV7-9 and J is TRBJ2-1, with 7 bases fitting TRBD2. Sequences were obtained from PBMCs. DNA for the CDR3: TGTGCCAGCAGCTTAGCGAGGTCGACGGGAGGTTTGTACAATGAGCAGTTCTTC. This encodes CASSLARSTGGLYNEQFF.